The 12 T cell receptor beta chains below all came from one sample that was sequenced in a study of blood T cell repertoires in COVID-19. Assay: immunoSEQ multiplex PCR; the TCRdb copy retains only in-frame clones and omits some. The repertoire holds 250,000 to 300,000 clones, with around 90% as singletons. Sequencing input: PBMCs or T cells enriched from blood (not recorded which). The origin of the receptors is a woman in her 40s who had recovered from COVID-19.

The chain carries TRBV15 and TRBJ1-1, with D possibly TRBD1 on 5 matching bases. The CDR3 loop spans 14 amino acids. V was trimmed by 4 bases and J by 3 bases, leaving 12 bases between them. Germline loops: CDR1 LNHNV, CDR2 YYDKDF (reference sequence). CDR3 residues: CATSNRAGHTEAFF. The CDR3 DNA follows: TGTGCCACCAGCAATAGGGCAGGGCACACTGAAGCTTTCTTT.

The rearrangement joins TRBV19 to TRBJ2-7; TRBD2 is a possible D gene (7 bases). In germline, CDR1 is LNHDA, CDR2 SQIVND (reference sequence). The CDR3 loop spans 10 amino acids. Trimming left V 9 bases short and J 8 bases short, with 11 bases between. The DNA of the CDR3 is TGTGCCAGGGGGAGGGGGAAGCAGTACTTC. It specifies CARGRGKQYF.

This clone was seen a single time. This chain connects TRBV12-5 to TRBJ1-4; weak D call: TRBD1 (5 bases). There are 16 residues in the CDR3. Trimming took off 0 bases at V and 11 bases at J, with 19 bases between the two ends. Looked up from germline, CDR1 is LGHNT and CDR2 is FRNRAP. CDR3 nucleotide sequence: TGTGCTAGTGGTTTGGTCAACAGTAAAACAGGATGGAAACTGTTTTTT. It is translated as CASGLVNSKTGWKLFF.

The chain combines TRBV7-8 with TRBJ1-1; D is undetermined. From germline, CDR1 is SGHVS and CDR2 FQNEAQ. V shed 0 bases and J shed 7 bases, with 9 bases lying between them. The CDR3 consists of 13 residues. The CDR3 spells CASSLAPVVEAFF. CDR3 sequence (DNA): TGTGCCAGCAGCTTAGCGCCAGTTGTTGAAGCTTTCTTT.

The chain links TRBV9 to TRBJ1-2; no clear D gene. This CDR3 region has 14 residues. Germline V gene data show CDR1 as SGDLS and CDR2 as YYNGEE. V lost 4 bases and J lost 4, with 14 bases in between. The DNA of the CDR3 is TGTGCCAGCAGCCCCCGCCGGGGATCCTATGGCTACACCTTC. It encodes CASSPRRGSYGYTF.

This clone was counted between two and nine times. This chain uses TRBV27 with TRBJ1-1, with D possibly being TRBD1 (5 bases). The V end was cut by 2 bases, the J end by 5 bases, with 12 bases between. The CDR3 runs to 14 residues. CDR1 is MNHEY and CDR2 is SMNVEV in the germline V gene (reference sequence). Written as DNA, the CDR3 is TGTGCCAGCAGTTTAATCGGGGGGAGGACTGAAGCTTTCTTT. It translates to CASSLIGGRTEAFF.

This chain uses TRBV6-1 with TRBJ1-1; possible D gene TRBD1, 5 bases. CDR1 and CDR2 from the germline V gene are MNHNS and SASEGT. Trimming pared 3 bases from V and 5 bases from J, leaving 16 bases between. This CDR3 comprises 15 residues. The DNA of the CDR3 is TGTGCCAGCAGTGACCGGGACTGGAGTCGGACTGAAGCTTTCTTT. It encodes CASSDRDWSRTEAFF.

This clone was observed once. V and J are TRBV5-4 and TRBJ1-3; 7 positions agree with TRBD1. V shed 3 bases, J shed 1 base, and the junction held 7 bases outside the gene matches. Per germline, CDR1 SGHNT and CDR2 YYREEE (reference sequence). This CDR3 contains 16 residues. CDR3 nucleotides: TGTGCCAGCAGCTGGGGACAGAGCCCATCTGGAAACACCATATATTTT. Translating it yields CASSWGQSPSGNTIYF.

The chain is built from TRBV4-1 and TRBJ1-2; 9 nucleotides match TRBD1. CDR1 and CDR2 from the germline V gene are MGHRA and YSYEKL. The CDR3 extends over 15 amino acids. The V segment lost 4 bases and the J segment 7 bases; nucleotides outside the gene matches: 10. CDR3: CASSPTAQGALGYTF. In nucleotides, the CDR3 is TGCGCCAGCAGCCCCACAGCACAGGGGGCTCTTGGCTACACCTTC.

The chain recombines TRBV5-1 with TRBJ1-1; the match to TRBD1 covers 7 bases. The CDR3 has 15 amino acids. The V segment lost 3 bases and the J segment 5 bases; nucleotides outside the gene matches: 10. Germline-derived CDR1 and CDR2 are SGHRS and YFSETQ. The DNA for the CDR3 is TGCGCCAGCAGCTGGTCAGAGGGGGCTGGTACTGAAGCTTTCTTT. The encoded protein is CASSWSEGAGTEAFF.

CDR3 protein: CASSSWGGGPFF. In nucleotides, the CDR3 is TGTGCCAGTAGTTCATGGGGAGGGGGTCCGTTCTTC. The V and J genes are TRBV19 and TRBJ2-1; TRBD2 is a possible D gene (7 bases). V was clipped by 5 bases and J by 15 bases, with 17 bases between them. In germline, CDR1 is LNHDA, CDR2 SQIVND (reference sequence). The CDR3 has 12 amino acids.

On this clone itself: The same CDR3 can be traced to other DNA sequences in this sample. The chain combines TRBV7-3 with TRBJ2-7; a possible D gene is TRBD2 (6 bases). The CDR3 has 14 residues. Trimming shortened V by 6 bases and J by 4 bases, and 16 bases separated the two germline ends. Germline CDR1 is SGHTA and CDR2 is FQGTGA. The CDR3 here is CASSLRGSEYEQYF. DNA for the CDR3: TGTGCCAGCAGTTTACGGGGGTCCGAATACGAGCAGTACTTC.